The 18 T cell receptor beta chains below come from one sample, sequenced in a study of T-cell memory formation after mild COVID-19. TCRdb processed the 5' RACE reads anew with MiXCR; each CDR3 protein has one entry. The sample has some 280,000 distinct CDR3 sequences, under 20% seen once. Sequenced sample: PBMCs or a T cell subset sorted from them (not recorded which). These receptors all come from a man between 18 and 29 years old who had mild COVID-19 (a few samples of this study predate the infection). Cell type and time point are not known.

The table lists this clonotype with a few counts. V usage is TRBV21-1 and J usage is TRBJ2-2; the table calls TRBD2, which could not be checked here. TRBV21-1 is recorded as a pseudogene. The CDR3 contains 17 residues. The CDR3 region has the DNA TGTGCCAGCAGCAAAGCTACGGGACTCCGTTGTTCCGGGGAGCTGTTTTTT. It yields the protein CASSKATGLRCSGELFF.

On this clonotype itself: At one end, the junction sequence differs from germline, possibly due to a read error. The J gene is TRBJ2-3, the V gene TRBV2; perhaps TRBD1 as D (6 bases). CDR1 and CDR2 from the germline V gene are SNHLY and FYNNEI. The CDR3 is made up of 15 amino acids. The CDR3 region has the DNA TGTGCCATCAGTGAAGCGCGAGGGGGTTTAGATACGCAGTATTTT. Protein sequence: CAISEARGGLDTQYF.

This clonotype was detected a few times. The gene calls are TRBV27 and TRBJ2-7; D perhaps matches TRBD2 (6 bases). This CDR3 is 15 amino acids long. The germline V gene has CDR1 MNHEY and CDR2 SMNVEV (reference sequence). Trimming took 3 bases from V and 2 from J, leaving 14 bases between them. The CDR3 DNA follows: TGTGCCAGCAGTTTTGCTGCGGGAAATACCTACGAGCAGTACTTC. Its protein product is CASSFAAGNTYEQYF.

The rearrangement joins TRBV10-3 to TRBJ2-5; TRBD2 matches 7 bases. V gave up 10 bases and J gave up 0 bases; unmatched junction bases: 5. Germline V gene sequence: CDR1 ENHRY, CDR2 SYGVKD. This CDR3 contains 13 residues. CDR3 amino acids: CASQRDYQETQYF. In DNA form, the CDR3 reads TGTGCCAGTCAGCGGGATTACCAAGAGACCCAGTACTTC.

The table lists this clonotype with many counts. The chain links TRBV20-1 to TRBJ2-7; no clear D. This CDR3 has 13 residues. V lost 3 bases and J lost 3, with 12 bases in between. Germline CDR1 reads DFQATT; CDR2 reads SNEGSKA (reference sequence). CDR3 DNA sequence: TGCAGTGCTAGGACCGGGCTGGGCTACGAGCAGTACGTC. Amino acid sequence: CSARTGLGYEQYV.

The genes are TRBV4-3 and TRBJ2-7, with D perhaps TRBD2 (5 bases). V lost 0 bases and J 3 bases, leaving 15 bases between the germline ends. The germline CDR1 and CDR2 sequences are LGHNA and YSLEER. The CDR3 contains 16 residues. The CDR3 coding sequence is TGCGCCAGCAGCCAAGACCGGGGAATTAACTACTACGAGCAGTACTTC. It specifies CASSQDRGINYYEQYF.

In this sample, this clonotype turned up a few times. The chain joins TRBV25-1 to TRBJ1-2; D is unresolved. Trimming shortened V by 2 bases and J by 1 base, and 2 bases separated the two germline ends. Per germline, CDR1 MGHDK and CDR2 SYGVNS. The CDR3 spans 12 residues. The CDR3 coding sequence is TGTGCCAGCAGTGAAGTTAACTATGGCTACACCTTC. Residues: CASSEVNYGYTF.

The chain couples TRBV11-2 to TRBJ1-3; no reliable D call. The CDR3 is 15 residues long. V was clipped by 2 bases and J by 0 bases, with 8 bases between them. The V gene's germline CDR1 is SGHAT and CDR2 FQNNGV. The chain's CDR3 is CASSLYISSGNTIYF. In DNA, the CDR3 is TGTGCCAGCAGCTTATATATTAGCTCTGGAAACACCATATATTTT.

The gene calls are TRBV20-1 and TRBJ1-2; no clear D. Trimming removed 4 bases at V and 3 bases at J, with 12 bases between. This CDR3 contains 13 residues. Looked up from germline, CDR1 is DFQATT and CDR2 is SNEGSKA (reference sequence). CDR3 protein: CSATRPDDYGYTF. Written as DNA, the CDR3 is TGCAGTGCTACCCGCCCGGACGACTATGGCTACACCTTC.

The CDR3 sequence: CASHLSSSVELFF. In DNA, the CDR3 is TGTGCCAGTCATTTAAGTTCATCGGTGGAGCTGTTTTTT. This chain links TRBV25-1 with TRBJ2-2; D ambiguous. The CDR3 has 13 residues. The germline V and J ends were trimmed by 9 bases and 10 bases, with 18 bases remaining between them. CDR1 and CDR2 (germline): MGHDK, SYGVNS.

This chain joins TRBV5-1 and TRBJ1-1; tentative D call: TRBD1 (5 bases). V was cut by 4 bases and J by 3 bases, with 10 bases left in between. Germline lookup yields CDR1 SGHRS and CDR2 YFSETQ. The CDR3 sequence is 13 residues long. CDR3 nucleotides: TGCGCCAGCAGCGGGGACGGGTACACTGAAGCTTTCTTT. Protein: CASSGDGYTEAFF.

This clonotype was picked up a small number of times. V and J are TRBV4-3 and TRBJ1-6; D is unclear. V was shortened by 0 bases and J by 14 bases, with 14 bases between the two germline ends. Germline V lookup: CDR1 LGHNA, CDR2 YSLEER. CDR3 length equals 14 residues. The CDR3 nucleotides are TGCGCCAGCAGCCAAGAAAGGACCGAGCCGACCCTCCACTTT. Translation gives CASSQERTEPTLHF.

This clonotype was detected a few times. The V gene is TRBV6-5, the J gene TRBJ2-1; D is tentatively TRBD1 or TRBD2 (7 bases each). The germline CDR1 and CDR2 sequences are MNHEY and SVGAGI. The CDR3 has 13 residues. V was clipped by 11 bases and J by 6 bases, with 17 bases between them. In nucleotides, the CDR3 is TGTGCCGCCCGACAGGGAGGGCGCAATGAGCAGTTCTTC. This sequence encodes CAARQGGRNEQFF.

This clonotype turned up a few times. This chain uses TRBV29-1 with TRBJ2-3, with 12 bases that match TRBD2. Trimming cost V 4 bases and J 7 bases; bases outside gene matches: 6. CDR1 is SQVTM, CDR2 ANQGSEA, per germline. This CDR3 region has 14 residues. CDR3 amino acids: CSVGASGGAYTQYF. The CDR3, as DNA: TGCAGCGTTGGGGCTAGCGGGGGGGCATATACGCAGTATTTT.

This rearrangement joins TRBV7-2 to TRBJ1-2; the D gene is possibly TRBD1 (5 bases). The V and J ends lost 4 bases and 4 bases respectively, with 16 bases between them. Germline V gene data show CDR1 as SGHTA and CDR2 as FQGNSA. The CDR3 consists of 15 residues. CDR3 bases: TGTGCCAGCAGCTCATACCCGGGACGGGCCTATGGCTACACCTTC. As protein: CASSSYPGRAYGYTF.

V and J are TRBV27 and TRBJ2-7, with 9 positions matching TRBD2. The germline V gene encodes CDR1 MNHEY and CDR2 SMNVEV (reference sequence). CDR3 length: 13 residues. V shed 5 bases and J 5 bases; nucleotides not matched to a gene: 4. In DNA form, the CDR3 reads TGTGCCAGCAGTAGTAGCGGGAGAGACGAGCAGTACTTC. Its protein is CASSSSGRDEQYF.

J is TRBJ2-1 and V is TRBV29-1; no clear D gene. The CDR3 covers 12 residues. Germline values: CDR1 SQVTM, CDR2 ANQGSEA. The V end lost 3 bases, the J end lost 1 base, and 4 bases lay between the germline ends. CDR3 region: CSVEESYNEQFF. The DNA for the CDR3 is TGCAGCGTTGAGGAATCCTACAATGAGCAGTTCTTC.

On this clonotype: This may be a read error, as it is one base from a much larger clone. The chain couples TRBV7-2 to TRBJ1-2; no definite D call. The germline V gene encodes CDR1 SGHTA and CDR2 FQGNSA. CDR3 length: 12 residues. The CDR3 spells CASRLANYGYTF. CDR3 DNA sequence: TGTGCCAGCAGGTTAGCTAACTATGGCTACACCTTC.